A selection of T cell receptor beta chains follows, all from one sample in a study of cytomegalovirus exposure and HLA in healthy donors. The repertoire was sequenced with immunoSEQ multiplex PCR; TCRdb's copy has only in-frame clones and lacks some. The sample consists of about 190,000 clones, more than 65% of them appearing once. Input material: PBMCs. All receptors derive from a woman under 40 in good health and CMV-seropositive. The CDR3 runs from the conserved cysteine through the conserved F or W. D genes are given only for firm matches. A clone size is listed for some rows: how often the clone was seen (once, few, many), or a class if it is expanded.

- | few | TRBJ1-2 | TRBV9 | TGTGCCAGCAGCGGCCGGGACAACCTCGCCCTTAACTATGGCTACACCTTC | CASSGRDNLALNYGYTF
- | - | TRBJ2-7 | TRBV7-9 | TGTGCCAGCACAACGGATCGGTGGCAGGATGATGAGCAGTACTTC | CASTTDRWQDDEQYF
- | - | TRBJ2-7 | TRBV5-1 | TGCGCCAGCAGGACCACCAGCGCCTACGAGCAGTACTTC | CASRTTSAYEQYF
- | - | TRBJ1-1 | TRBV5-1 | TGCGCCAGCAGCTTGGGTATGAACACTGAAGCTTTCTTT | CASSLGMNTEAFF
- | - | TRBJ1-2 | TRBV27 | TGTGCCAGCAGGGGACGGGAGGGTCGAGGCTATGGCTACACCTTC | CASRGREGRGYGYTF
- | - | TRBJ2-7 | TRBV7-9 | TGTGCCAGCAGCTTAATAGGGCCGACTAAGCGGATCTCCTACGAGCAGTACTTC | CASSLIGPTKRISYEQYF
TRBD1 | - | TRBJ1-2 | TRBV2 | TGTGCCAGCATTGGAGGGGGCAGTGGCTACACCTTC | CASIGGGSGYTF
- | once | TRBJ2-4 | TRBV19 | TGTGCCAGTAGTCAGGTCGGGGACAAAAACATTCAGTACTTC | CASSQVGDKNIQYF
- | - | TRBJ1-2 | TRBV2 | TGTGCCAGCAGTGGAGGGCGCTATGGCTACACCTTC | CASSGGRYGYTF
- | - | TRBJ1-4 | TRBV9 | TGTGCCAGCAGCGTAGGGGTAGCGGATGAAAAACTGTTTTTT | CASSVGVADEKLFF
- | - | TRBJ1-6 | TRBV28 | TGTGCCAGCAGTTTACATGGCCTAGGATCACCCCTCCACTTT | CASSLHGLGSPLHF
TRBD1 | once | TRBJ1-1 | TRBV5-1 | TGCGCCAGCAGCTTGACAGGGGGCATGAACACTGAAGCTTTCTTT | CASSLTGGMNTEAFF
TRBD2 | - | TRBJ2-1 | TRBV25-1 | TGTGCCAGCAGTTCACCGGGACTAGCGGGAGTTGGGGAGCAGTTCTTC | CASSSPGLAGVGEQFF
- | - | TRBJ2-7 | TRBV11-2 | TGTGCCAGCAGCTTGGGGCCGTCAAACTACGAGCAGTACTTC | CASSLGPSNYEQYF
TRBD1 | - | TRBJ1-2 | TRBV2 | TGTGCCAGCAGTGGGTACACAGGGGAACACTATGGCTACACCTTC | CASSGYTGEHYGYTF
- | - | TRBJ2-7 | TRBV6-1 | TGTGCCAGCAGTGACCATAGCCCCTACGAGCAGTACTTC | CASSDHSPYEQYF
- | - | TRBJ1-5 | TRBV7-6 | TGTGCCAGCAGCTTAGAGGGAGGGGGTCAGCCCCAGCATTTT | CASSLEGGGQPQHF
- | once | TRBJ2-5 | TRBV5-1 | TGCGCCAGCAGCCAAGACAGTAACCAGTACTTC | CASSQDSNQYF
TRBD1 | few | TRBJ2-7 | TRBV19 | TGTGCCAGTAGTAGGACAGGGAGCTCCTACGAGCAGTACTTC | CASSRTGSSYEQYF
- | - | TRBJ1-5 | TRBV1 | TGCACCAGCAGCCAAGAACGAGGATATAGCAATCAGCCCCAGCATTTT | CTSSQERGYSNQPQHF
TRBD2 | - | TRBJ2-5 | TRBV5-1 | TGCGCCAGCAGCGACCGGGACCCAACGGGGGGGCAGTACTTC | CASSDRDPTGGQYF
- | - | TRBJ2-7 | TRBV6-5 | TGTGCCAGCTCCAGGGGCTCAGCCTACGAGCAGTACTTC | CASSRGSAYEQYF
- | - | TRBJ2-5 | TRBV29-1 | TGCAGCGTTGTCAGGGGTCTTACCCAAGAGACCCAGTACTTC | CSVVRGLTQETQYF
- | - | TRBJ2-5 | TRBV19 | TGTGCCAGTAGTCTTCCCCTCTCCGGGCGGGGACAAGAGACCCAGTACTTC | CASSLPLSGRGQETQYF
- | - | TRBJ2-7 | TRBV2 | TGTGCCAGCAGTGAAGCGCTTCAGGGGATTACCTACGAGCAGTACTTC | CASSEALQGITYEQYF
TRBD2 | - | TRBJ2-2 | TRBV4-1 | TGCGCCAGCAGCCTGTCGGCGGGGGGGACCGGGGAGCTGTTTTTT | CASSLSAGGTGELFF
TRBD2 | - | TRBJ2-5 | TRBV5-1 | TGCGCCAGCACAAACCGGGGGGTGGAGACCCAGTACTTC | CASTNRGVETQYF
- | - | TRBJ1-1 | TRBV7-9 | TGTTCCAGCAGCTTACATCCCGGCACTGAAGCTTTCTTT | CSSSLHPGTEAFF
TRBD2 | - | TRBJ2-2 | TRBV14 | TGTGCCAGCAGCCATCGTCTAGCGGGCACATTTTCGAACACCGGGGAGCTGTTTTTT | CASSHRLAGTFSNTGELFF
- | - | TRBJ1-2 | TRBV6-4 | TGTGCCAGCAGTGACCCGGACAGTTTCGCCTACACCTTC | CASSDPDSFAYTF
TRBD2 | once | TRBJ2-7 | TRBV5-4 | TGTGCCAGCAGCGGGGGACTAGCGGGAGCTATCAGTAACGAGCAGTACTTC | CASSGGLAGAISNEQYF
TRBD2 | once | TRBJ2-2 | TRBV9 | TGTGCCTCACGGGGGGGCCTCGAAACCGGGGAGCTGTTTTTT | CASRGGLETGELFF
- | few | TRBJ2-5 | TRBV10-3 | TGTGCCATCAGGTCGGAAGGCGGAGGGGAGACCCAGTACTTC | CAIRSEGGGETQYF
- | - | TRBJ2-3 | TRBV2 | TGTGCCAGCACCAGCGGCACAGATACGCAGTATTTT | CASTSGTDTQYF
TRBD1 | - | TRBJ2-3 | TRBV6-5 | TGTGCCAGCAGTTACGGGGACAGGGGGTTGGATACGCAGTATTTT | CASSYGDRGLDTQYF
- | - | TRBJ2-7 | TRBV9 | TGTGCCAGCAGCGTAGAATCGGGGTTGGGTAACGAGCAGTACTTC | CASSVESGLGNEQYF
TRBD1 | - | TRBJ1-2 | TRBV18 | TGTGCCAGCTCACCATTGAAAACCGGGACAGAGAATGGCTACACCTTC | CASSPLKTGTENGYTF
TRBD1 | - | TRBJ2-7 | TRBV7-9 | TGTGCCAGCAGCTTAGGGAGAGGACAGGGGATTTACGAGCAGTACTTC | CASSLGRGQGIYEQYF
TRBD1 | - | TRBJ2-1 | TRBV27 | TGTGCCAGCAGTCCAAGACAGGGGGGCTCCTACAATGAGCAGTTCTTC | CASSPRQGGSYNEQFF
- | - | TRBJ2-5 | TRBV5-1 | TGCGCCAGCAGCTTGGGGGCAGCTGGCCCACAAGAGACCCAGTACTTC | CASSLGAAGPQETQYF
- | - | TRBJ1-2 | TRBV6-6 | TGTGCCAGCAGTTCCTCTAACGGGATTAATGGCTACACCTTC | CASSSSNGINGYTF
TRBD1 | - | TRBJ2-3 | TRBV27 | TGTGCCAGCAGTCAGACAGGGGGCCCTAGCACAGATACGCAGTATTTT | CASSQTGGPSTDTQYF
- | - | TRBJ1-1 | TRBV5-4 | TGTGCCAGCAGCCCCACAGGGATGAACACTGAAGCTTTCTTT | CASSPTGMNTEAFF
TRBD2 | - | TRBJ2-7 | TRBV7-2 | TGTGCCAGCAGCTCGCTAGCGGGGGCCTACGAGCAGTACTTC | CASSSLAGAYEQYF